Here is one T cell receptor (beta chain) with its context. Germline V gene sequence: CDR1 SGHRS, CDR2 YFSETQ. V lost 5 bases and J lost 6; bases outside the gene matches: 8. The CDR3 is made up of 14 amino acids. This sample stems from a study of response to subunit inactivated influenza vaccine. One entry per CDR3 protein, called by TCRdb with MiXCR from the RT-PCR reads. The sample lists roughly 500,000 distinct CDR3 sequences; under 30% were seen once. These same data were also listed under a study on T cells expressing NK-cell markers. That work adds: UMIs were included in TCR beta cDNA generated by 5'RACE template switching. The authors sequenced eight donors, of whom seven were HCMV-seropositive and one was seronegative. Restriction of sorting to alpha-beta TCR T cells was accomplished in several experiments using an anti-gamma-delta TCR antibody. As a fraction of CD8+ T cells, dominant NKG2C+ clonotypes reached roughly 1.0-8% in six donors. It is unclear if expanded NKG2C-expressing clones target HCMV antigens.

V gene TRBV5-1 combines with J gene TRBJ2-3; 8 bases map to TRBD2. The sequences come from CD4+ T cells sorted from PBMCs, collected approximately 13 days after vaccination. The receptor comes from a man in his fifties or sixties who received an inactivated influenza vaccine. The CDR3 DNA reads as TGCGCCAGCAGATTGCGGGAGGTATCTGATACGCAGTATTTT. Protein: CASRLREVSDTQYF.